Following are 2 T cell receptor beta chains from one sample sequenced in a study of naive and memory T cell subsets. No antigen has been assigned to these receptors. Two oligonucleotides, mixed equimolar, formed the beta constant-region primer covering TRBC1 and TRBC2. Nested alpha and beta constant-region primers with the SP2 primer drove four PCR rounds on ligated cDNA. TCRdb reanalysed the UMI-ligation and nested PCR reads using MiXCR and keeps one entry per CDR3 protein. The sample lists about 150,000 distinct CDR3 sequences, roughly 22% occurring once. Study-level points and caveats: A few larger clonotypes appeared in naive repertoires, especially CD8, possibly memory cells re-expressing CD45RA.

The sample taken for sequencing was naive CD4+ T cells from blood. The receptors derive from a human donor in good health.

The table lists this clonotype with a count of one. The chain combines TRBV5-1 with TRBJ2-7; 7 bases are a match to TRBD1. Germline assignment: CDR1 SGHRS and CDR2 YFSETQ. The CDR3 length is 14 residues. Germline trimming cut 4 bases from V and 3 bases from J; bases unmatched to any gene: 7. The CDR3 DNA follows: TGCGCCAGCAGCGGGCAAGGGACAGTCTACGAGCAGTACTTC. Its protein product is CASSGQGTVYEQYF.

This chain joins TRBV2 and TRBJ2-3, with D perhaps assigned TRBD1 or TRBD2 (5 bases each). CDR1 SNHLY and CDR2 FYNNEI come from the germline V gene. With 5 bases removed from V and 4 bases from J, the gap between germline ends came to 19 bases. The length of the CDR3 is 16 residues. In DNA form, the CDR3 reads TGTGCCAGCAGTCAGGGAACCCTGGAGGTCGCAGATACGCAGTATTTT. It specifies CASSQGTLEVADTQYF.